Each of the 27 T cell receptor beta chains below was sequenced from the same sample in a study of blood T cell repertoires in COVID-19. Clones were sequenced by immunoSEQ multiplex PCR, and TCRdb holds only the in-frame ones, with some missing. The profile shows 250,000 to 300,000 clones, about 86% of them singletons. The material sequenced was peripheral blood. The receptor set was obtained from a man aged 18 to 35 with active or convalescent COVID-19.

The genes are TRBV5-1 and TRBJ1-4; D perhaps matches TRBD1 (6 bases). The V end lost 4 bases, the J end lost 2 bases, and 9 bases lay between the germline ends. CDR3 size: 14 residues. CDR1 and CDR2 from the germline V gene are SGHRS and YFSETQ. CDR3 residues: CASSPGQTNEKLFF. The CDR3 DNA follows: TGCGCCAGCAGCCCTGGACAGACTAATGAAAAACTGTTTTTT.

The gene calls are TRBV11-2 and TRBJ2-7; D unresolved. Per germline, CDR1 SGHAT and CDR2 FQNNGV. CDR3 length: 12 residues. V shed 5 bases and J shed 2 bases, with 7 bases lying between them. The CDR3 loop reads CASSRTTYEQYF. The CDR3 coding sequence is TGTGCCAGCAGCCGTACTACCTACGAGCAGTACTTC.

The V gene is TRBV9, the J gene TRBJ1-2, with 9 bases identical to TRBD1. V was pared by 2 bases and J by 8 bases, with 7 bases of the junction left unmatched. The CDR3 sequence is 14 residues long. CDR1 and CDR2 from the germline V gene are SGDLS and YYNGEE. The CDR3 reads CASSVTGGDKGYTF. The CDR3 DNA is TGTGCCAGCAGCGTGACAGGGGGGGATAAGGGCTACACCTTC.

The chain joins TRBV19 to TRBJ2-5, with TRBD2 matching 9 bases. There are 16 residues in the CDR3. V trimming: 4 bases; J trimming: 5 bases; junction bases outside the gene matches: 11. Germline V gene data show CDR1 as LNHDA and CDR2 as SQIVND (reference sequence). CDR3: CASSKGAGGLGETQYF. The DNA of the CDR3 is TGTGCCAGTAGTAAGGGAGCGGGGGGCCTTGGGGAGACCCAGTACTTC.

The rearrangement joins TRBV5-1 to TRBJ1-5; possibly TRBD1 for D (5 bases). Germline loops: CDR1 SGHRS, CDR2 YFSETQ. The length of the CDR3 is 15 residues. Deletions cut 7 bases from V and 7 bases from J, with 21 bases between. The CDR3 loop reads CASSYGGEGSQPQHF. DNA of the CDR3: TGCGCCAGCTCCTACGGGGGGGAGGGAAGCCAGCCCCAGCATTTT.

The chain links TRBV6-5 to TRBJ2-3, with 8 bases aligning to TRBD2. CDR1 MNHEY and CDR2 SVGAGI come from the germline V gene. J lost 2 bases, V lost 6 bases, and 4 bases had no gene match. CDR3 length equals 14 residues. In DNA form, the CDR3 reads TGTGCCAGCAGGCGGGGGGCCCACACAGATACGCAGTATTTT. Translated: CASRRGAHTDTQYF.

The CDR3 loop is CASRGAGTGVSGANVLTF. As DNA, the CDR3 is TGTGCAAGTCGCGGTGCCGGGACAGGAGTCTCTGGGGCCAACGTCCTGACTTTC. The chain recombines TRBV12-2 with TRBJ2-6; the table's D call, TRBD1, has no DNA check behind it. TRBV12-2 is designated a pseudogene. The CDR3 is 18 amino acids.

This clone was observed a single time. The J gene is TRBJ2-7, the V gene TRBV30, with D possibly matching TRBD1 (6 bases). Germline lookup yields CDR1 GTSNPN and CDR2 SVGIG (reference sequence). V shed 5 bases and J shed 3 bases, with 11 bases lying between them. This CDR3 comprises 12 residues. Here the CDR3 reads CAWGWTDYEQYF. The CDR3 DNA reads TGTGCCTGGGGCTGGACAGACTACGAGCAGTACTTC.

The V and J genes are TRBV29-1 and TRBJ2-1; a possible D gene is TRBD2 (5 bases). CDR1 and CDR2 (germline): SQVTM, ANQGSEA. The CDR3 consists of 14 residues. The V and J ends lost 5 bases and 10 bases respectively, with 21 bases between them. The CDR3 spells CSVNWADRGGEQFF. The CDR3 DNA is TGCAGCGTTAACTGGGCCGACCGGGGTGGAGAGCAGTTCTTC.

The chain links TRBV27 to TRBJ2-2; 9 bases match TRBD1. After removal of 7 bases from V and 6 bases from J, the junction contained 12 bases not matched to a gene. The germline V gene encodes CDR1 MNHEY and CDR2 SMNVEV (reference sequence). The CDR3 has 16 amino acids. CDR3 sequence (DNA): TGTGCCAGCACCGATCTGGGACAGGGTCTTTCCGGGGAGCTGTTTTTT. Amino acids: CASTDLGQGLSGELFF.

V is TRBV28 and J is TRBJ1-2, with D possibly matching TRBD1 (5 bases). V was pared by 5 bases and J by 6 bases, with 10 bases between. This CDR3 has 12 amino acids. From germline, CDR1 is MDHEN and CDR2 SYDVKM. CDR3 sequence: CASSLQGHGYTF. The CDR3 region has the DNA TGTGCCAGCAGTCTGCAGGGCCATGGCTACACCTTC.

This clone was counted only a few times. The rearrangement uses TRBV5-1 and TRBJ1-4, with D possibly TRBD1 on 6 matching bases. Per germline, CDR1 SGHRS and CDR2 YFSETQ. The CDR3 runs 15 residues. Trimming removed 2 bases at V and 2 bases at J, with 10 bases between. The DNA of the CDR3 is TGCGCCAGCAGCTTCACAGGGATCACTAATGAAAAACTGTTTTTT. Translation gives CASSFTGITNEKLFF.

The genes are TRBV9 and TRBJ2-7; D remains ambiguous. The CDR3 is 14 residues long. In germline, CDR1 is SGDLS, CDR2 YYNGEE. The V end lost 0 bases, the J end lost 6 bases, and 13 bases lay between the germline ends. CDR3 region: CASSVGGDAGEQYF. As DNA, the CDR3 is TGTGCCAGCAGCGTAGGAGGAGATGCTGGCGAGCAGTACTTC.

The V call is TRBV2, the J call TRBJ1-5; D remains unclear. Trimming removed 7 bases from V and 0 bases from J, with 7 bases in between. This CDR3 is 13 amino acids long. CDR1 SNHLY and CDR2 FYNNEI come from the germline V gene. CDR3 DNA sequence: TGTGCCAGCAAGGAGAGTAGCAATCAGCCCCAGCATTTT. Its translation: CASKESSNQPQHF.

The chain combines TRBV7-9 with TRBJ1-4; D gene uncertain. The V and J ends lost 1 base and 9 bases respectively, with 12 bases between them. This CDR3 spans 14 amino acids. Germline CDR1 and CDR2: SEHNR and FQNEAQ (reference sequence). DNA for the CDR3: TGTGCCAGCAGCTTAGATATTTCAGAAAAAAAACTGTTTTTT. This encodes CASSLDISEKKLFF.

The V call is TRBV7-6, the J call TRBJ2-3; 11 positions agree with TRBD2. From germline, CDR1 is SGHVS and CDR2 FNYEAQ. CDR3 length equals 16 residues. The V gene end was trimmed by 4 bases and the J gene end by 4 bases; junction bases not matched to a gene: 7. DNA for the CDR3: TGTGCCAGCAGCTCACGACTAGCGGGACCCTCAGATACGCAGTATTTT. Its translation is CASSSRLAGPSDTQYF.

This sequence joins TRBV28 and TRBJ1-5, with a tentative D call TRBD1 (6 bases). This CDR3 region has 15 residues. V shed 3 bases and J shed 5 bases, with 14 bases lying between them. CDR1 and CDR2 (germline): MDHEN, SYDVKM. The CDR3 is CASSLRWTDYQPQHF. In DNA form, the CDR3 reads TGTGCCAGCAGTTTGCGGTGGACAGATTATCAGCCCCAGCATTTT.

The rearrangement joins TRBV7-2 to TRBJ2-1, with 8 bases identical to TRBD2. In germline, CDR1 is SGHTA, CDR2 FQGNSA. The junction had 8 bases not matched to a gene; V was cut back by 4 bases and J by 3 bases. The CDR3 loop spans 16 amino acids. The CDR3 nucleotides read TGTGCCAGCAGCTCCTTACAACTAGCGGACTACAATGAGCAGTTCTTC. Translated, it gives CASSSLQLADYNEQFF.

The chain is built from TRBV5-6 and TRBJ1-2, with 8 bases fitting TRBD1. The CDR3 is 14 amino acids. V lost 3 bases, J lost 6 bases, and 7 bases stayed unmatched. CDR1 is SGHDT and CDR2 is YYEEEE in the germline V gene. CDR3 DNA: TGTGCCAGCAGCTCCGTGGACAGGGCTGATGGCTACACCTTC. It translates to CASSSVDRADGYTF.

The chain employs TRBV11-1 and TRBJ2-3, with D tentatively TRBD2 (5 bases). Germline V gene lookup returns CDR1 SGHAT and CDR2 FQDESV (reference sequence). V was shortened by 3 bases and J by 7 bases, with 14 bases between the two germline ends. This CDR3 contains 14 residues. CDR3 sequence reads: CASSFQTDFNTQYF. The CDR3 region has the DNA TGTGCCAGCAGCTTTCAGACGGACTTTAATACGCAGTATTTT.

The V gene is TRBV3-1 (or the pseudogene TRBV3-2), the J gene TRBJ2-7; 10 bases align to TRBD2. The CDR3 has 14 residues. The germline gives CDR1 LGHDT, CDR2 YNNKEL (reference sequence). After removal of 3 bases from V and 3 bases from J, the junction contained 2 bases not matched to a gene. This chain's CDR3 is CASSQASGGYEQYF. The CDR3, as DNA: TGTGCCAGCAGCCAGGCTAGCGGGGGCTACGAGCAGTACTTC.

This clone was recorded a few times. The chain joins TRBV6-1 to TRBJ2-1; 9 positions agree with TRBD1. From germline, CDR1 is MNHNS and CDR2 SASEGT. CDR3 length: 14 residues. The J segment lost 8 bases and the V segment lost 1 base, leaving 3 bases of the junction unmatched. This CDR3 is CASSEVDRGHEQFF. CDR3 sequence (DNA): TGTGCCAGCAGTGAAGTGGACAGGGGTCATGAGCAGTTCTTC.

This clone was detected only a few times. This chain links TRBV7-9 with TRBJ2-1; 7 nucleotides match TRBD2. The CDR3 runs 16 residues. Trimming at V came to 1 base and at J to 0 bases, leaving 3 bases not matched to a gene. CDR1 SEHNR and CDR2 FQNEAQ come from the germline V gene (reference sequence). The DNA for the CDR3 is TGTGCCAGCAGCTTAGGACTAGCTGGCTCCTACAATGAGCAGTTCTTC. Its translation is CASSLGLAGSYNEQFF.

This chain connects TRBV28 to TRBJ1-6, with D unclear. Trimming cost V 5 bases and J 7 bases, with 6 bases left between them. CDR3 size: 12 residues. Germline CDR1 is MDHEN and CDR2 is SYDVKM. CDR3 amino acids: CASSGPNSPLHF. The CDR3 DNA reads TGTGCCAGCAGTGGGCCCAATTCACCCCTCCACTTT.

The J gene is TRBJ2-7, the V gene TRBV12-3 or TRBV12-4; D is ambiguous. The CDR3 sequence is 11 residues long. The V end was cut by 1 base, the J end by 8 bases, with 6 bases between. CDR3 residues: CASSLVRKQYF. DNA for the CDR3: TGTGCCAGCAGTTTAGTGCGTAAGCAGTACTTC.

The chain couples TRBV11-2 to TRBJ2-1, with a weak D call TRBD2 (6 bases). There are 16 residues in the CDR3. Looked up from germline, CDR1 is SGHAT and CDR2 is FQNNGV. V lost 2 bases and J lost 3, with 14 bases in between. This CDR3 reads CASSLFAGRNYNEQFF. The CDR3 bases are TGTGCCAGCAGCTTATTTGCAGGGAGGAACTACAATGAGCAGTTCTTC.

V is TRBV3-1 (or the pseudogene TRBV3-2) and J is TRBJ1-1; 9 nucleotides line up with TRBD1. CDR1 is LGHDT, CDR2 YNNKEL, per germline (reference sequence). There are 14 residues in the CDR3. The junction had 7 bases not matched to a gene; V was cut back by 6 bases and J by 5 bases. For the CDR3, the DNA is TGTGCCAGCAGTTATACAGGGGGCTCTACTGAAGCTTTCTTT. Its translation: CASSYTGGSTEAFF.